A single T cell receptor beta chain is shown here with its context. No antigen is known for it. Data came from immunoSEQ multiplex PCR; TCRdb stores just in-frame clones and leaves some out. The data contain tens of thousands of clones, less than 85% of them singletons. The germline CDR1 and CDR2 sequences are KGHSH and LQKENI. There are 15 residues in the CDR3. Trimming removed 3 bases at V and 6 bases at J, with 18 bases between. This entry comes from a study of vaccination effects on CD4 cells after COVID-19. Antigen-specific CD4+ T cell clonotypes were called by their expansion after viral peptide-pool culture in ViraFEST. Researchers isolated CD4+ T cells once about eleven days of culture had elapsed. All study participants received two doses of BNT162b2 or mRNA-1273 vaccine.

This sample comprised CD4+ T cells from PBMCs cultured with SARS-CoV-2 spike peptides, obtained after COVID-19 vaccination. This chain uses TRBV18 with TRBJ2-7, with D maybe TRBD1 (5 bases). This receptor was obtained from a human donor who received a COVID-19 vaccine. Here the CDR3 reads CASSPLGAPVSEQYF. The CDR3 bases are TGTGCCAGCTCACCGCTAGGGGCCCCGGTTAGCGAGCAGTACTTC.